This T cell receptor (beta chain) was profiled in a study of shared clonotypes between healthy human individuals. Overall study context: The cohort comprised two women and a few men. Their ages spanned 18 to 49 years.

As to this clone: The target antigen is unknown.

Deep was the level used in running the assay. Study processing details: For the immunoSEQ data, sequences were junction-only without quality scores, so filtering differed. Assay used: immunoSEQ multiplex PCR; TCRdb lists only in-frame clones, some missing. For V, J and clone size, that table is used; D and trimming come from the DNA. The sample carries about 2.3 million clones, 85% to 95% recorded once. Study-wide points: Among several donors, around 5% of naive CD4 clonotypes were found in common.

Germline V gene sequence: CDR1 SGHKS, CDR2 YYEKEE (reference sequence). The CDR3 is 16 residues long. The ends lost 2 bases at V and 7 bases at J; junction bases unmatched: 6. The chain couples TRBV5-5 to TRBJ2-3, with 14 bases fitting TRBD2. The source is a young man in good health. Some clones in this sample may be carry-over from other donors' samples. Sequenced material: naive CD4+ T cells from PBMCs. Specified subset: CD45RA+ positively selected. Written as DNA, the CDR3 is TGTGCCAGCAGCTTTGCTGGGACTAGCGGGGGAAATACGCAGTATTTT. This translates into CASSFAGTSGGNTQYF.